Presented here are 29 T cell receptor beta chains from one specimen sequenced in a study of human T cells and chemical hapten exposure. TCRdb passed the RACE reads through MiXCR, listing each CDR3 protein once. The sample holds roughly 82,000 distinct CDR3 sequences, approximately 12% seen once. Stated time point: patch test 1, 2 weeks after DPC sensitization. Stated treatment: therapeutic diphenylcyclopropenone sensitization with weekly scalp DPC. The specimen comprised whole blood, sampled in connection with sensitization to the hapten diphenylcyclopropenone (DPC). The receptors come from a woman aged 55-69 years with alopecia areata. Some clones in this sample may be carry-over from other donors' samples.

This chain uses TRBV6-4 with TRBJ2-7; D remains unclear. CDR1 and CDR2 from the germline V gene are MRHNA and SNTAGT. The CDR3 sequence is 16 residues long. V dropped 0 bases and J dropped 2 bases, with 14 bases sitting between them. CDR3: CASSDSRSETTYEQYF. CDR3 DNA: TGTGCCAGCAGTGACTCACGGAGTGAAACGACCTACGAGCAGTACTTC.

The sample holds many counts of this clonotype. V usage is TRBV2 and J usage is TRBJ1-4; D uncertain. V was trimmed by 2 bases and J by 5 bases, leaving 6 bases between them. Per the germline V gene, CDR1 is SNHLY and CDR2 is FYNNEI. This CDR3 spans 13 amino acids. In nucleotides, the CDR3 is TGTGCCAGCAGTGAACGGGAAAATGAAAAACTGTTTTTT. Residues: CASSERENEKLFF.

Remarks on this clonotype: A much larger clone differs by one base, so this may be a read error. Given the absence of the conserved phenylalanine or tryptophan at the CDR3 end, a read error is likely. The chain is built from TRBV7-3 and TRBJ2-2; D is perhaps TRBD1 (5 bases). This CDR3 has 14 amino acids. The V gene's germline CDR1 is SGHTA and CDR2 FQGTGA. With 2 bases removed from V and 1 base from J, the gap between germline ends came to 5 bases. The CDR3 reads CASSLDRNTGELFL. The CDR3 DNA is TGTGCCAGCAGCTTAGACAGGAACACCGGGGAGCTGTTTCTT.

This clonotype appeared many times. V and J are TRBV7-6 and TRBJ1-1; no clear D gene. With 4 bases removed from V and 6 bases from J, the gap between germline ends came to 18 bases. The germline CDR1 and CDR2 sequences are SGHVS and FNYEAQ. The CDR3 length is 15 residues. The CDR3, as DNA: TGTGCCAGCAGCTCCCAACAAGGGCCCGGGGCTGAAGCTTTCTTT. Translated, it gives CASSSQQGPGAEAFF.

This clonotype was counted only a few times. The rearrangement uses TRBV9 and TRBJ2-5; the D gene is possibly TRBD2 (5 bases). Germline CDR1 reads SGDLS; CDR2 reads YYNGEE. The CDR3 totals 15 residues. Trimming shortened V by 0 bases and J by 4 bases, and 13 bases separated the two germline ends. CDR3 DNA sequence: TGTGCCAGCAGCGTAGCTGACTACCGGGGAGAGACCCAGTACTTC. Translation: CASSVADYRGETQYF.

Details on this clonotype: A much larger clone lies a single base off, so this may be a read error. This rearrangement joins TRBV7-9 to TRBJ1-2; no firm D call. CDR3 length equals 15 residues. Trimming removed 1 base at V and 4 bases at J, with 13 bases between. The germline V gene has CDR1 SEHNR and CDR2 FQNEAQ (reference sequence). The CDR3 loop is CASSLVVPGSYGYTF. In nucleotides, the CDR3 is TGTGCCAGCAGCTTAGTAGTTCCGGGTAGCTATGGCTACACCTTC.

CDR3 loop: CASSLMGVLSSPLHF. CDR3 nucleotides: TGTGCCAGCAGCTTGATGGGGGTATTGAGTTCACCCCTCCACTTT. The chain has TRBV5-4 and TRBJ1-6; D might be TRBD1 (5 bases). The CDR3 has 15 amino acids. Trimming took off 1 base at V and 9 bases at J, with 14 bases between the two ends. Germline CDR1 reads SGHNT; CDR2 reads YYREEE (reference sequence).

This clonotype was recorded many times. V usage is TRBV7-6 and J usage is TRBJ1-1; TRBD1 matches 7 bases. V was clipped by 5 bases and J by 4 bases; unmatched bases: 7. Germline assignment: CDR1 SGHVS and CDR2 FNYEAQ. This CDR3 has 14 residues. CDR3 coding DNA: TGTGCCAGCAGCCGAGGGGGCGTAGGCACTGAAGCTTTCTTT. As protein: CASSRGGVGTEAFF.

This clonotype was detected a few times. The rearrangement links TRBV27 to TRBJ2-5; a possible D gene is TRBD2 (7 bases). The CDR3 is 14 residues long. Trimming stripped 7 bases from V and 8 bases from J, with 20 bases between. Germline assignment: CDR1 MNHEY and CDR2 SMNVEV (reference sequence). CDR3 nucleotide sequence: TGTGCCAGCACCTCTACGTGGGGGGGCGCAACCCAGTACTTC. Translated: CASTSTWGGATQYF.

This clonotype was recorded many times. The genes are TRBV7-2 and TRBJ1-1; no clear D. In germline, CDR1 is SGHTA, CDR2 FQGNSA. The V end lost 5 bases, the J end lost 11 bases, and 18 bases lay between the germline ends. The CDR3 has 13 residues. The CDR3 spells CASSLGRGLWAFF. The CDR3, as DNA: TGTGCCAGCAGCCTGGGCCGGGGTCTATGGGCTTTCTTT.

This clonotype has at least ten counts. V and J are TRBV18 and TRBJ2-7; 10 nucleotides agree with TRBD2. There are 16 residues in the CDR3. CDR1 KGHSH and CDR2 LQKENI come from the germline V gene. V shed 3 bases and J 3 bases; nucleotides not matched to a gene: 8. The CDR3 sequence is CASSPPASSGGYEQYF. The CDR3 DNA sequence: TGTGCCAGCTCACCCCCGGCCTCTAGCGGGGGCTACGAGCAGTACTTC.

This chain connects TRBV7-2 to TRBJ2-7, with 12 bases fitting TRBD1. With 1 base clipped from V and 6 bases from J, the junction kept 10 bases outside the gene matches. In germline, CDR1 is SGHTA, CDR2 FQGNSA. This CDR3 is 17 amino acids long. In DNA, the CDR3 is TGTGCCAGCAGCTTAGGAGTGGGACAGGGGGCGCGCGGCGAGCAGTACTTC. This sequence encodes CASSLGVGQGARGEQYF.

The sample holds many counts of this clonotype. This chain uses TRBV10-3 with TRBJ1-6; 7 bases align to TRBD1. The CDR3 has 19 residues. V gave up 10 bases and J gave up 6 bases; unmatched junction bases: 24. Per germline, CDR1 ENHRY and CDR2 SYGVKD. CDR3 in DNA: TGTGCCACCCAGCTTTGGGCGAGGACAGGTAACATCCGTAATTCACCCCTCCACTTT. It is translated as CATQLWARTGNIRNSPLHF.

This clonotype was counted only a few times. This sequence joins TRBV7-9 and TRBJ2-3; weak D call: TRBD2 (6 bases). This CDR3 is 15 amino acids long. The V gene lost 3 bases and the J gene lost 6 bases, with 16 bases spanning the gap. Germline V gene data show CDR1 as SEHNR and CDR2 as FQNEAQ (reference sequence). CDR3 region: CASSFTGEASDTQYF. The CDR3 region has the DNA TGTGCCAGCAGCTTTACGGGAGAGGCGTCGGATACGCAGTATTTT. The full variable domain, completed using reference TRBV7-9 and TRBJ2-3, is DTGVSQNPRHKITKRGQNVTFRCDPISEHNRLYWYRQTLGQGPEFLTYFQNEAQLEKSRLLSDRFSAERPKGSFSTLEIQRTEQGDSAMYLCASSFTGEASDTQYFGPGTRLTVL.

This clonotype was seen repeatedly, ten times or more. Compared with germline, one end of the junction differs, possibly owing to a read error. The chain carries TRBV2 and TRBJ2-1; unclear D gene. The V gene's germline CDR1 is SNHLY and CDR2 FYNNEI. This CDR3 comprises 11 residues. CDR3 loop: CASSEDTKVGF. DNA of the CDR3: TGTGCCAGCAGTGAAGACACGAAAGTCGGATTC.

This clonotype was found a few times. The chain is built from TRBV21-1 and TRBJ1-2; the table's D call, TRBD1, has no DNA check behind it. TRBV21-1 is given as a pseudogene. This CDR3 has 16 amino acids. The CDR3 region is CASSNDGGAANYGYTF. The CDR3 DNA follows: TGTGCCAGCAGCAACGATGGGGGGGCAGCTAACTATGGCTACACCTTC.

This clonotype was seen many times. V gene TRBV14 combines with J gene TRBJ1-3; D may be TRBD1 (6 bases). The length of the CDR3 is 16 residues. The germline CDR1 and CDR2 sequences are SGHDN and FVKESK. Trimming stripped 1 base from V and 2 bases from J, with 12 bases between. The CDR3 DNA is TGTGCCAGCAGCCAAGGGACAGCAAATACTGGAAACACCATATATTTT. Translated, it gives CASSQGTANTGNTIYF.

Many counts were recorded for this clonotype. The chain is built from TRBV6-1 and TRBJ1-5; unclear D gene. This CDR3 spans 15 amino acids. The V end lost 4 bases, the J end lost 0 bases, and 10 bases lay between the germline ends. Germline CDR1 MNHNS, CDR2 SASEGT. CDR3 sequence reads: CASSAQAGSNQPQHF. In DNA, the CDR3 is TGTGCCAGCAGTGCCCAGGCGGGTAGCAATCAGCCCCAGCATTTT.

This clonotype was picked up a small number of times. The chain links TRBV29-1 to TRBJ1-2, with D possibly TRBD1 on 6 matching bases. This CDR3 has 13 residues. V lost 7 bases, J lost 4 bases, and 16 bases lay in between. The germline V gene encodes CDR1 SQVTM and CDR2 ANQGSEA. This CDR3 is CSARPAGVYGYTF. In nucleotides, the CDR3 is TGCAGCGCTCGCCCAGCAGGGGTCTATGGCTACACCTTC.

The CDR3 DNA follows: TGTGCCAGCAGCTTAGGACAGGGCACTGGAAACACCATATATTTT. This gives the protein CASSLGQGTGNTIYF. The chain joins TRBV7-6 to TRBJ1-3, with TRBD1 matching over 7 bases. Unmatched junction bases numbered 2, after V lost 1 base and J lost 2 bases. The CDR3 extends over 15 amino acids. In germline, CDR1 is SGHVS, CDR2 FNYEAQ.

On this clonotype: A read error may produce the germline difference seen at one junction end. V usage is TRBV29-1 and J usage is TRBJ2-6; D may match TRBD1 or TRBD2 (6 bases each). This CDR3 is built from 13 residues. Germline-derived CDR1 and CDR2 are SQVTM and ANQGSEA. CDR3 protein: CSVEGSGANDLTF. The CDR3 DNA follows: TGCAGCGTGGAGGGCTCGGGGGCCAACGACCTGACTTTC.

This clonotype was seen ten or more times. The junction differs from germline at one of its ends, possibly a read error. CDR3 nucleotide sequence: TGTGCTAGCAGCCCCCGCGCGGGGGCGAGTTACAATGAGCAGTTCTTC. This encodes CASSPRAGASYNEQFF. V usage is TRBV7-7 and J usage is TRBJ2-1; maybe TRBD2 (7 bases). Germline CDR1 is SSHAT and CDR2 is FNYEAQ (reference sequence). This CDR3 spans 16 amino acids.

This clonotype was counted many times. V gene TRBV12-3 or TRBV12-4 combines with J gene TRBJ2-4, with 10 bases lining up with TRBD1. V lost 4 bases to trimming and J lost 8 bases; unmatched junction nucleotides: 2. The CDR3 sequence is 13 residues long. DNA of the CDR3: TGTGCCAGCAGTTCGGGACAGGGGTACATTCAGTACTTC. Protein sequence: CASSSGQGYIQYF.

This clonotype turned up a few times. The V call is TRBV30, the J call TRBJ1-5; 8 nucleotides align to TRBD1. Germline CDR1 reads GTSNPN; CDR2 reads SVGIG (reference sequence). The CDR3 is 14 residues long. Unmatched junction bases numbered 4, after V lost 1 base and J lost 5 bases. The CDR3 DNA is TGTGCCTGGAGTGGGACAGGGTTACATCAGCCCCAGCATTTT. It codes for CAWSGTGLHQPQHF.

This clonotype was counted between two and nine times. V and J are TRBV3-1 and TRBJ2-7; 7 bases are shared with TRBD1. The CDR3 spans 15 residues. The V segment lost 1 base and the J segment 2 bases; nucleotides outside the gene matches: 5. The germline gives CDR1 LGHDT, CDR2 YNNKEL (reference sequence). CDR3 amino acids: CASSQGPGTAYEQYF. As DNA, the CDR3 is TGTGCCAGCAGCCAAGGGCCCGGGACAGCCTACGAGCAGTACTTC.

This clonotype was counted at least ten times. This rearrangement joins TRBV25-1 to TRBJ2-5; D may be TRBD1 or TRBD2 (6 bases each). The CDR3 has 13 residues. Trimming removed 5 bases from V and 2 bases from J, with 9 bases in between. Germline V gene sequence: CDR1 MGHDK, CDR2 SYGVNS. This chain's CDR3 is CASSRRGQETQYF. The CDR3 region has the DNA TGTGCCAGCAGTAGGAGGGGGCAAGAGACCCAGTACTTC. Variable domain in full (rest from reference TRBV25-1 and TRBJ2-5): EADIYQTPRYLVIGTGKKITLECSQTMGHDKMYWYQQDPGMELHLIHYSYGVNSTEKGDLSSESTVSRIRTEHFPLTLESARPSHTSQYLCASSRRGQETQYFGPGTRLLVL.

Worth noting for this clonotype: A read error may produce the germline difference seen at one junction end. This chain connects TRBV9 to TRBJ2-1, with 9 bases that match TRBD1. Looked up from germline, CDR1 is SGDLS and CDR2 is YYNGEE. The CDR3 length is 18 residues. CDR3 in DNA: TGTGCCTGCAGCGTAGGCTATTGGGACAGGGCGGTATTCAATGAGCAGTTCTTC. Its protein product is CACSVGYWDRAVFNEQFF.

A few counts support this clonotype. This chain joins TRBV12-3 or TRBV12-4 and TRBJ2-7, with D maybe TRBD2 (7 bases). This CDR3 comprises 15 residues. Trimming removed 9 bases at V and 5 bases at J, with 23 bases between. CDR3 region: CASSPKWGGRHEQYF. The DNA for the CDR3 is TGTGCCAGTTCCCCTAAGTGGGGGGGCCGCCACGAGCAGTACTTC.

The chain employs TRBV6-4 and TRBJ2-7, with D maybe TRBD1 (6 bases). Trimming took 1 base from V and 2 from J, leaving 12 bases between them. The CDR3 has 15 residues. The germline gives CDR1 MRHNA, CDR2 SNTAGT. This CDR3 is CASSDWTTGTYEQYF. CDR3 nucleotides: TGTGCCAGCAGTGACTGGACCACAGGGACCTACGAGCAGTACTTC.